This T cell receptor (beta chain) was sequenced during a study of T cell responses to AZD1222 COVID-19 vaccine. Combined were second doses at about 4 or about 12 weeks. Here immunoSEQ multiplex PCR was the method, and the copy in TCRdb shows in-frame clones only, minus some. The table has 65,000 to 80,000 clones, roughly 80% seen once. The V gene's germline CDR1 is SGHDN and CDR2 FVKESK. The CDR3 totals 13 residues. Trimming took 4 bases from V and 7 from J, leaving 13 bases between them. General observations from the study: Baseline serostatus was positive in only six AZD1222 recipients. Two doses of AZD1222 preceded a rise in Spike-specific TCR breadth and depth. Reportedly, nearly half the spike-specific TCRs target unmutated variant regions.

Points on this clone: Its antigen is unidentified.

Specimen: peripheral blood, collected 28 days after the second AZD1222 dose. The chain is built from TRBV14 and TRBJ2-5; tentative D call: TRBD1 (5 bases). The TCR originated in an adult who received the AZD1222 COVID-19 vaccine. The CDR3 coding sequence is TGTGCCAGCAGCCCAGGGTCCCGAGGGACCCAGTACTTC. Residues: CASSPGSRGTQYF.